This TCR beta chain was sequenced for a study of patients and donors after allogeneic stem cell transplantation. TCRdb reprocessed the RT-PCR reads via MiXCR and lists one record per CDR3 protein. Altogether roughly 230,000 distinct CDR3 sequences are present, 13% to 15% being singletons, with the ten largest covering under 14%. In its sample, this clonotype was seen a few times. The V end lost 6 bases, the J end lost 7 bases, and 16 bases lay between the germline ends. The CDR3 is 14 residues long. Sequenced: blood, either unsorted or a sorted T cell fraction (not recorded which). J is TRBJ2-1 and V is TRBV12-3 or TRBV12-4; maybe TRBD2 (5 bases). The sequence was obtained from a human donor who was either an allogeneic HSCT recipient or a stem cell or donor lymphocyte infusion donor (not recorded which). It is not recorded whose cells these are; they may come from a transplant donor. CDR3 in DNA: TGTGCCAGCAGGGAGAGCGGAGCCATTAATGAGCAGTTCTTC. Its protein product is CASRESGAINEQFF.